The entry below describes one T cell receptor (beta chain). CDR3 length equals 15 residues. Germline V CDR1 and CDR2: ENHRY, SYGVKD. V was pared by 6 bases and J by 2 bases, with 7 bases of the junction left unmatched. This sample was included in a study of shared clonotypes between healthy human individuals. Generated by immunoSEQ multiplex PCR, the TCRdb table keeps only in-frame clones and is missing some. Of over 1.4 million clones listed, approximately 96% were seen once; the top ten hold more than 0.9%. Sample: naive CD4+ T cells sorted from blood. Subset meaning: CD45RA+ positively selected. The chain employs TRBV10-3 and TRBJ2-3; 8 nucleotides match TRBD1. This receptor was identified in a man aged 30-40 years in good health. The CDR3 here is CAISLRGRDTDTQYF. CDR3 bases: TGTGCCATCAGCCTCAGGGGGCGGGACACAGATACGCAGTATTTT.